The next 10 T cell receptor beta chains were all read from a single sample in a study of blood T cell repertoires in COVID-19. Generated by immunoSEQ multiplex PCR, the TCRdb table keeps only in-frame clones and is missing some. This sample carries about 380,000 clones, approximately 89% of them seen once, and the ten largest clones take approximately 1.3%. The sequencing sample was made of PBMCs or T cells enriched from blood (not recorded which). The receptors here all came from a man younger than 45 who had recovered from COVID-19.

The chain is built from TRBV5-1 and TRBJ1-2; 8 nucleotides line up with TRBD1. Unmatched junction bases numbered 7, after V lost 2 bases and J lost 4 bases. The germline CDR1 and CDR2 sequences are SGHRS and YFSETQ. The CDR3 runs 15 residues. The chain's CDR3 is CASSFGGQGAYGYTF. CDR3 sequence (DNA): TGCGCCAGCAGCTTTGGAGGACAGGGCGCCTATGGCTACACCTTC.

V is TRBV4-1 and J is TRBJ2-3; 8 bases line up with TRBD2. Germline trimming cut 1 base from V and 6 bases from J; bases unmatched to any gene: 9. The CDR3 extends over 16 amino acids. CDR1 and CDR2 (germline): MGHRA, YSYEKL. CDR3 coding DNA: TGCGCCAGCAGCCAAGGAATCCGGGGGGGCGGGGATACGCAGTATTTT. It is translated as CASSQGIRGGGDTQYF.

J is TRBJ1-6 and V is TRBV7-2; a weak D match, TRBD1 (5 bases). The germline V gene encodes CDR1 SGHTA and CDR2 FQGNSA. The CDR3 runs 14 residues. Deletions cut 6 bases from V and 3 bases from J, with 9 bases between. Here the CDR3 DNA reads TGTGCCAGCAGTCGCCAGGGCTATAATTCACCCCTCCACTTT. It encodes CASSRQGYNSPLHF.

The chain uses TRBV5-4 and TRBJ2-5; TRBD2 matches at 10 bases. This CDR3 has 18 residues. Germline V gene lookup returns CDR1 SGHNT and CDR2 YYREEE (reference sequence). V shed 4 bases, J shed 6 bases, and the junction held 18 bases outside the gene matches. The CDR3 DNA reads TGTGCCAGCAGCCCGTCCGAGCGGGAGCGGGGGGGCCGTCAGACCCAGTACTTC. This translates into CASSPSERERGGRQTQYF.

Only one count was recorded for this clone. The genes are TRBV7-2 and TRBJ2-2; D is uncertain. Germline V gives CDR1 SGHTA, CDR2 FQGNSA. Trimming took 5 bases from V and 2 from J, leaving 9 bases between them. The CDR3 spans 14 residues. Here the CDR3 DNA reads TGTGCCAGCAGCCCAAGCCGCAACACCGGGGAGCTGTTTTTT. This sequence encodes CASSPSRNTGELFF.

The V gene is TRBV30, the J gene TRBJ2-1, with 10 positions matching TRBD1. The CDR3 is 14 residues long. The germline CDR1 and CDR2 sequences are GTSNPN and SVGIG (reference sequence). After removal of 5 bases from V and 2 bases from J, the junction contained 3 bases not matched to a gene. The CDR3 nucleotides are TGTGCCTGGGGGACAGGGGCAACCTACAATGAGCAGTTCTTC. Amino acid sequence: CAWGTGATYNEQFF.

The chain employs TRBV5-1 and TRBJ1-2, with 7 bases aligning to TRBD1. CDR3 size: 14 residues. Germline-derived CDR1 and CDR2 are SGHRS and YFSETQ. Unmatched junction bases numbered 1, after V lost 2 bases and J lost 0 bases. The CDR3 nucleotides are TGCGCCAGCAGCTTAGGGGGCTCTAACTATGGCTACACCTTC. Its protein product is CASSLGGSNYGYTF.

The chain joins TRBV10-3 to TRBJ2-3; D perhaps matches TRBD2 (5 bases). Trimming shortened V by 7 bases and J by 5 bases, and 10 bases separated the two germline ends. Germline CDR1 ENHRY, CDR2 SYGVKD. The CDR3 is made up of 12 amino acids. This chain's CDR3 is CAIKGAGDTQYF. DNA for the CDR3: TGTGCCATCAAGGGTGCGGGAGATACGCAGTATTTT.

This clone has at least ten counts. The CDR3 DNA reads TGTGCCAGCAGTTATATTACTCCTTATCTTGCCGGGGAGCTGTTTTTT. It codes for CASSYITPYLAGELFF. This rearrangement joins TRBV6-5 to TRBJ2-2; D ambiguous. The germline CDR1 and CDR2 sequences are MNHEY and SVGAGI. This CDR3 has 16 residues. Between the trimmed V and J ends, which lost 3 bases and 6 bases, there was a span of 17 bases.

This clone was counted between two and nine times. This sequence joins TRBV7-3 and TRBJ1-5, with D hard to call. Trimming stripped 4 bases from V and 4 bases from J, with 8 bases between. The CDR3 runs 13 residues. In germline, CDR1 is SGHTA, CDR2 FQGTGA. The CDR3 region has the DNA TGTGCCAGCAGCTCCCCCCGGAATCAGCCCCAGCATTTT. The encoded protein is CASSSPRNQPQHF.